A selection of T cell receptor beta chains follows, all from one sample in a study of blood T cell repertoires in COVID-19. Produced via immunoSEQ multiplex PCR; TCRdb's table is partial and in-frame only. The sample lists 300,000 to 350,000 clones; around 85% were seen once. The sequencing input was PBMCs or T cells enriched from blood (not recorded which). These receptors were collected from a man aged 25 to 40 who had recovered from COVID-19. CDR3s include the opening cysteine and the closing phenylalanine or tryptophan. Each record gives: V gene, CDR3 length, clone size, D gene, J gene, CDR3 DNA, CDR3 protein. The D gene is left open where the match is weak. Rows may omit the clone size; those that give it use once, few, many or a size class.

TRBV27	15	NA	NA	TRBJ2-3	TGTGCCAGCAGTTTAATTCCGGAGAACACAGATACGCAGTATTTT	CASSLIPENTDTQYF
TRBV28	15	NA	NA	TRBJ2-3	TGTGCCAGCAGTTCCCGGACAGCGAACACAGATACGCAGTATTTT	CASSSRTANTDTQYF
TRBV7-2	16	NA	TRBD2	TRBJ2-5	TGTGCCAGCAGCTTAGGGGTTAGCGGGGGAATGGAGACCCAGTACTTC	CASSLGVSGGMETQYF
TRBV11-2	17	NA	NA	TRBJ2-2	TGTGCCAGCAGCTTATCCGGAGGGACGGCGAACACCGGGGAGCTGTTTTTT	CASSLSGGTANTGELFF
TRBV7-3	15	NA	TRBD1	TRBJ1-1	TGTGCCAGCAGCCCGGACAGGGGCCGGAACACTGAAGCTTTCTTT	CASSPDRGRNTEAFF
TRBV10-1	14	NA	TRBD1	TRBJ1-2	TGCGCCAGCAGGGGATGGGACAGGGGGAATGGCTACACCTTC	CASRGWDRGNGYTF
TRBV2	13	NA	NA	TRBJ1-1	TGTGCCAGCAGTATACAGGGGAACACTGAAGCTTTCTTT	CASSIQGNTEAFF
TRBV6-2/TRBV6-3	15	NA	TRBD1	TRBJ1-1	TGTGCCAGCAGCAAGGGGACAGGGATCTACACTGAAGCTTTCTTT	CASSKGTGIYTEAFF
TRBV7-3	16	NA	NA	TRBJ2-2	TGTGCCAGCAGCTTATTTGGGGGGTCGGACACCGGGGAGCTGTTTTTT	CASSLFGGSDTGELFF
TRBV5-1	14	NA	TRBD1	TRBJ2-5	TGCGCCAGCAGACGGAGGACAGGGAAGGAGACCCAGTACTTC	CASRRRTGKETQYF
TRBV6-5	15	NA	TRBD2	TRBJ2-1	TGTGCCAGCAGCCCCGGGGGGGGGACTTACAATGAGCAGTTCTTC	CASSPGGGTYNEQFF
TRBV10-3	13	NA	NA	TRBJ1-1	TGTGCCATCAGGCTCGGGTCGAACACTGAAGCTTTCTTT	CAIRLGSNTEAFF
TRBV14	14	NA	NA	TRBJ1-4	TGTGCCAGCAGCCACGGGGGGAAGAGTGAAAAACTGTTTTTT	CASSHGGKSEKLFF
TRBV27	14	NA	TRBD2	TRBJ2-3	TGTGCCAGCAGTTTGTATGGGAGGGGAGATACGCAGTATTTT	CASSLYGRGDTQYF
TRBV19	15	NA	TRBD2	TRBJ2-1	TGTGCCAGTAGCCTCAGCGGGGGAGGGTACAATGAGCAGTTCTTC	CASSLSGGGYNEQFF
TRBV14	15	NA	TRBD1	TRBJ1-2	TGTGCCAGCAGCTTTTGGACAGGGGGCGTCGATGGCTACACCTTC	CASSFWTGGVDGYTF
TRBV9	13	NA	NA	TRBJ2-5	TGTGCCAGCAGCCTAAGAATCCAAGAGACCCAGTACTTC	CASSLRIQETQYF
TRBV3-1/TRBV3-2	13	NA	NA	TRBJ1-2	TGTGCCAGCAGCCAAGGGCAGTACTATGGCTACACCTTC	CASSQGQYYGYTF
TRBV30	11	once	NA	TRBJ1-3	TGTGCGAGGCAGTTTGGAAACACCATATATTTT	CARQFGNTIYF
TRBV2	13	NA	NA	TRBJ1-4	TGTGCCAGCAACAGGGAAACCGATGAAAAACTGTTTTTT	CASNRETDEKLFF
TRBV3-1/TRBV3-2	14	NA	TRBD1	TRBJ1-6	TGTGCCAGCAGCCAAGCACAGGGGAATTCACCCCTCCACTTT	CASSQAQGNSPLHF
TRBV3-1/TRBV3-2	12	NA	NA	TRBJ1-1	TGTGCCAGCAGCCGCGCCGCCACTGAAGCTTTCTTT	CASSRAATEAFF
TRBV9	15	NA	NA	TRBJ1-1	TGTGCCAGCAGCGTGACTCCGGGACAGAACACTGAAGCTTTCTTT	CASSVTPGQNTEAFF
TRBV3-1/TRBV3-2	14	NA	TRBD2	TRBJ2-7	TGTGCCAGCAGCCAACAACGGGGGGGCTACGAGCAGTACTTC	CASSQQRGGYEQYF
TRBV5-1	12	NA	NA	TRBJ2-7	TGCGCCAGCAGCAACGGAGCCTACGAGCAGTACTTC	CASSNGAYEQYF
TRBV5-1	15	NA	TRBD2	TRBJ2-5	TGCGCCAGCAGCTTGGCCGGGACTAGCGAAGAGACCCAGTACTTC	CASSLAGTSEETQYF
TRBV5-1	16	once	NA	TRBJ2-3	TGCGCCAGCAGCTTAGTTGGACAGGGAGGGCGGTTTACGCAGTATTTT	CASSLVGQGGRFTQYF
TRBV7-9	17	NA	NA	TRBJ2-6	TGTGCCAGCAGCGCGAGAACTGACTTGGCTGGGGCCAACGTCCTGACTTTC	CASSARTDLAGANVLTF
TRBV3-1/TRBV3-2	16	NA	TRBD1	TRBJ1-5	TGTGCCAGCAGCCAATGGACAGGGCAGGAGAATCAGCCCCAGCATTTT	CASSQWTGQENQPQHF
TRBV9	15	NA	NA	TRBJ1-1	TGTGCCAGCAGCGTCGGGCAGGGCTCTGCCACTGAAGCTTTCTTT	CASSVGQGSATEAFF
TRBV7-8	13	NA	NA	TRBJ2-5	TGTGCCAGCAGCTTCCGGGGCCAAGAGACCCAGTACTTC	CASSFRGQETQYF
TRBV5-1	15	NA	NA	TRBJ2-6	TGCGCCAGCAGCAAACAGGGCTCTGGGGCCAACGTCCTGACTTTC	CASSKQGSGANVLTF
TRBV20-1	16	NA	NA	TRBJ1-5	TGCAGTGCTAGTATAGGCTACAGGGAGAGCAATCAGCCCCAGCATTTT	CSASIGYRESNQPQHF
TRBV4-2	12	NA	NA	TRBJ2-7	TGTGCCAGCAGCCAGGAGCATTCCGAGCAGTACTTC	CASSQEHSEQYF
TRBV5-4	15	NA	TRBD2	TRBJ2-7	TGTGCTACACGAGGGGCGGGGGGGCTGTTCCACGAGCAGTACTTC	CATRGAGGLFHEQYF
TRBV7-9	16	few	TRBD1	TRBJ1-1	TGTGCCAGCAGCTTGGGGGGGACAGGGCTGAACACTGAAGCTTTCTTT	CASSLGGTGLNTEAFF
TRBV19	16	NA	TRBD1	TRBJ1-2	TGTGCCAGTAGTATAGGGGGGACAGCAACACTATGGGGCTACACCTTC	CASSIGGTATLWGYTF
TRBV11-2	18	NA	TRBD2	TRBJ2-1	TGTGCCAGCAGCCGAAGGACTAGCGGGGGCATCTCCTACAATGAGCAGTTCTTC	CASSRRTSGGISYNEQFF
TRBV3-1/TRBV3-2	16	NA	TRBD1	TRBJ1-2	TGTGCCAGCAGCCAGGGACAGGTGCTTGTTCTCGGTGGCTACACCTTC	CASSQGQVLVLGGYTF
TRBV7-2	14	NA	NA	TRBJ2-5	TGTGCCAGCAGCCAGTACCTAGCGGACAGGGCCCAGTACTTC	CASSQYLADRAQYF
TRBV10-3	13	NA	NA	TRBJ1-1	TGTGCCATCAGGGACCATGGGAGCGATAAAGCTTTCTTT	CAIRDHGSDKAFF
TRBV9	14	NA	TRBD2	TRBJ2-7	TGTGCCAGCAGCGTTAGCGGGGGGTTCGGAGAGCAGTACTTC	CASSVSGGFGEQYF
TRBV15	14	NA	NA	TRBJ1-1	TGTGCCACCAGCAGAGCACAGATGAACACTGAAGCTTTCTTT	CATSRAQMNTEAFF
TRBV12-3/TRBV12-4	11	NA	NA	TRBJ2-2	TGTGCCAGCAGCCACAATGTGGAGCTGTTTTTT	CASSHNVELFF
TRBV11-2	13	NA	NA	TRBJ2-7	TGTGCCAGCAGCTTAAGGGGCCCCTACGAGCAGTACTTC	CASSLRGPYEQYF
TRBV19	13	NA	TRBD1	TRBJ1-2	TGTGCCAGTAGACATGGACAGGGAGATGGCTACACCTTC	CASRHGQGDGYTF
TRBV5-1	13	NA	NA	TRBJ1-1	TGCGCCAGCTTCCTCCAGGGTGCCACTGAAGCTTTCTTT	CASFLQGATEAFF
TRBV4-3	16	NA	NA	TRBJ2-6	TGCGCCAGCAGCCAAGGCGCCGGCTCTGGGGCCAACGTCCTGACTTTC	CASSQGAGSGANVLTF
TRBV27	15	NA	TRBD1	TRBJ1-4	TGTGCCAGCAGTCGTACAGGGGCGGCTAATGAAAAACTGTTTTTT	CASSRTGAANEKLFF